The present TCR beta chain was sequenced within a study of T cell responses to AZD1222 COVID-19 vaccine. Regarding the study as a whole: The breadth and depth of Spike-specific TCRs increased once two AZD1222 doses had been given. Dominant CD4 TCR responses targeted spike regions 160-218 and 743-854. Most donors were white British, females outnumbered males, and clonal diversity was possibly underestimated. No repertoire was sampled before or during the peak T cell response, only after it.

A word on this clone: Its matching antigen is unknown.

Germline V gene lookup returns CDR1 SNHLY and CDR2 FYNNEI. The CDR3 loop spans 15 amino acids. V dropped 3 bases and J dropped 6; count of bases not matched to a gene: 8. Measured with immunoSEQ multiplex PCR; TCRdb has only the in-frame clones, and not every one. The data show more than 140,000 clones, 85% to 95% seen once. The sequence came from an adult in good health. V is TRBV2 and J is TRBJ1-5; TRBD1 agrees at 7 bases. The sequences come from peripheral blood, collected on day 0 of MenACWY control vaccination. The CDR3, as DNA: TGTGCCAGCAGTGAGCCCTCCAGGGGGAGTCAGCCCCAGCATTTT. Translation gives CASSEPSRGSQPQHF.